The clone carrying this T cell receptor (beta chain) was detected a few times. This sample also contains other DNA sequences that code for the same CDR3. This entry belongs to a study of blood T cell repertoires in COVID-19. Study-wide background: Italy, Spain and the United States were the sources of the convalescent and acute COVID-19 samples. The cDNA or gDNA used as material had been derived from T cells, B-cell-depleted T cells, or PBMCs.

This CDR3 contains 13 residues. After removal of 4 bases from V and 4 bases from J, the junction contained 3 bases not matched to a gene. Germline V lookup: CDR1 SGHTA, CDR2 FQGNSA. The table came from immunoSEQ multiplex PCR; TCRdb's copy has only in-frame clones and leaves some out. This table holds 200,000 to 300,000 clones, 80% to 90% found once. The rearrangement links TRBV7-2 to TRBJ1-2; 7 nucleotides line up with TRBD1. Specimen: peripheral blood. The TCR originated in a woman aged 70-85 years with acute or convalescent COVID-19. The CDR3 loop reads CASSSQGTYGYTF. CDR3 DNA: TGTGCCAGCAGCTCACAGGGGACCTATGGCTACACCTTC.